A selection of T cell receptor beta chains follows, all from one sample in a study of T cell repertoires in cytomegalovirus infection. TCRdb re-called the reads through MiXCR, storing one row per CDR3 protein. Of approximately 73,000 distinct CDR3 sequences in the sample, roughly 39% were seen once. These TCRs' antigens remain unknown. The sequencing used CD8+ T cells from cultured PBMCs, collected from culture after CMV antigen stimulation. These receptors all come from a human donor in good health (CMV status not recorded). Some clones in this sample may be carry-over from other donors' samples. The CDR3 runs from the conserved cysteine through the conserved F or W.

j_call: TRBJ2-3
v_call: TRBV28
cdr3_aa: CASSLLAGRVTDTQYF

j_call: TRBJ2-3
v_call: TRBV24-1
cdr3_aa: CATSDSSGQGDPTDTQYF

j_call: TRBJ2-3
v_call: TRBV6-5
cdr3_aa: CASRTYASEILDTQYF

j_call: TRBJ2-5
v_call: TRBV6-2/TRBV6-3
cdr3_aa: CASTPGTVGETQYF

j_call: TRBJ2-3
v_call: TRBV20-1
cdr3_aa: CSARDRAGDRTDTQYF

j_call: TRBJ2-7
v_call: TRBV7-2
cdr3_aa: CASSLAYDTEDYEQYF

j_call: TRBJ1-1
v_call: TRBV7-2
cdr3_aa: CASSLTATAEAFF

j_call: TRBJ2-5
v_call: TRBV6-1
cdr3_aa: CASSERGRERQETQYF

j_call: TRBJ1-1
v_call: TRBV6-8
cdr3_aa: CASSYSRTLNTEAFF

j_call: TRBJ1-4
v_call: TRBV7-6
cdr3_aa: CASSHRTLGDGNEKLFF

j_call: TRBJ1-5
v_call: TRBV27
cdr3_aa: CASSSDSYSNQPQHF

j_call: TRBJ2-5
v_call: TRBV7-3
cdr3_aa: CASSIRDRAEETQYF

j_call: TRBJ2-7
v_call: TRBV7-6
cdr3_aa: CASSTPDRGKSYEQYF

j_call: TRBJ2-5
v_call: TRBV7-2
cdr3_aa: CASSLGLAPSETQYF

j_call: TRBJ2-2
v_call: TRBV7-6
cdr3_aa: CASSLGGTGELFF

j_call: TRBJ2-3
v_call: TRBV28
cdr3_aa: CASSFFPEGSTDTQYF

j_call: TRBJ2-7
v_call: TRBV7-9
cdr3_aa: CASSLAGTVSGYEQYF

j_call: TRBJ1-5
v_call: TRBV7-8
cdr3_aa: CASSTRQGRPQHF

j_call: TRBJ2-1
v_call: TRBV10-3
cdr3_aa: CATSYVDNEQFF

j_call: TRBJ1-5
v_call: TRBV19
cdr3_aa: CASSIGTGDGQPQHF

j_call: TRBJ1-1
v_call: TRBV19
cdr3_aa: CASSIGIVTEAFF

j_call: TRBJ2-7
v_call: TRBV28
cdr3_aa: CASSLLSMGDSGLEQYF

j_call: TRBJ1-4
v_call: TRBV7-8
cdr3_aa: CASSSPPGAREEKLFF

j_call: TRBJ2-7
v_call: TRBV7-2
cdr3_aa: CASSLDRGVVYEQYF

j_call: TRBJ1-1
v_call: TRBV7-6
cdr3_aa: CASRHTGALTEAFF

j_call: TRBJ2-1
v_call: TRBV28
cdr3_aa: CASRDNEQFF

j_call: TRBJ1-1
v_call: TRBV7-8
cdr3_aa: CASSDLGGGPNTEAFF

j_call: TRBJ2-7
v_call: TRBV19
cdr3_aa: CANTEGVLSYEQYF

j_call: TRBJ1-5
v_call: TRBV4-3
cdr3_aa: CASSQDLWTGGQPQHF

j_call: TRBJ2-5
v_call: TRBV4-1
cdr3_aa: CASHPGGTPPTGTQYF

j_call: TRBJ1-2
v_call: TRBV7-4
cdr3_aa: CASSLGTGVNYGYTF

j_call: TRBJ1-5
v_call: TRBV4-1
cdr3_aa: CASSQDPPLGGSNQPQHF